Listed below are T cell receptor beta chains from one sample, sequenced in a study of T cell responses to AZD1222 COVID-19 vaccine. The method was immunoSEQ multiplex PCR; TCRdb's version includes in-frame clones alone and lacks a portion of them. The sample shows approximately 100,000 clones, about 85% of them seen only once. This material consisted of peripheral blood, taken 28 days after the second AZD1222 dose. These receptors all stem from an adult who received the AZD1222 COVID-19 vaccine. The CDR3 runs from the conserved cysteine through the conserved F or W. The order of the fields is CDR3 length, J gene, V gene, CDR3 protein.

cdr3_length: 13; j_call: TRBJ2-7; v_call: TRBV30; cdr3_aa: CAWSPGSSYEQYF
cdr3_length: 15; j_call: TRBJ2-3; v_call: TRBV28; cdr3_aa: CASSPSGSRTDTQYF
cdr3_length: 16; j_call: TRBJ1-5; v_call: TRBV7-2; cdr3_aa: CASSFGTELPNQPQHF
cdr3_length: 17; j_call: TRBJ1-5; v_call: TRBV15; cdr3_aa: CATHPWGGLVGNQPQHF
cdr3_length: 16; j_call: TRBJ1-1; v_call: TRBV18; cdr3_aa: CASSPGTGLTNTEAFF
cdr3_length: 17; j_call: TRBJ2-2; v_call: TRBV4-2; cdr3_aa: CASSPAGAASSTGELFF
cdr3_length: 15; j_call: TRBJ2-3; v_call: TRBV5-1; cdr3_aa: CASSLSASGRDTQYF
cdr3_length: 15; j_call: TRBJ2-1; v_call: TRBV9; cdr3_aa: CASSAGQGRFPEQFF
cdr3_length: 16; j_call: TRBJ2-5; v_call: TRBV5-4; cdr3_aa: CASSLKRDGRMETQYF
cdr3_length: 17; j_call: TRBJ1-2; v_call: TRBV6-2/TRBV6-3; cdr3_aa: CASSRAPGTATNYGYTF
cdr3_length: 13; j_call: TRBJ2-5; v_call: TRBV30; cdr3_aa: CAWSEQLQETQYF
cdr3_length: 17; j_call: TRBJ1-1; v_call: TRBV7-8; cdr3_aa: CASSLNTLDRARTEAFF
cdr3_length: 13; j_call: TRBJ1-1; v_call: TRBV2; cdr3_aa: CASSVQGRTEAFF
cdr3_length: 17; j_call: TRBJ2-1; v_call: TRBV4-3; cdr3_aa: CASSRGRLLAGGDEQFF
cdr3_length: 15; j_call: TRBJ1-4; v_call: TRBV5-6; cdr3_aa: CASSLLTSTNEKLFF
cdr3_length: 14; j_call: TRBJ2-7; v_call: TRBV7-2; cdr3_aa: CASSSGQGRYEQYF
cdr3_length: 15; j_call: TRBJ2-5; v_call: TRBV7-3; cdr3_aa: CASSPTTSSWETQYF
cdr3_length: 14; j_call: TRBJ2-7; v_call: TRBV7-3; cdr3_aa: CASSLVAGGYEQYF